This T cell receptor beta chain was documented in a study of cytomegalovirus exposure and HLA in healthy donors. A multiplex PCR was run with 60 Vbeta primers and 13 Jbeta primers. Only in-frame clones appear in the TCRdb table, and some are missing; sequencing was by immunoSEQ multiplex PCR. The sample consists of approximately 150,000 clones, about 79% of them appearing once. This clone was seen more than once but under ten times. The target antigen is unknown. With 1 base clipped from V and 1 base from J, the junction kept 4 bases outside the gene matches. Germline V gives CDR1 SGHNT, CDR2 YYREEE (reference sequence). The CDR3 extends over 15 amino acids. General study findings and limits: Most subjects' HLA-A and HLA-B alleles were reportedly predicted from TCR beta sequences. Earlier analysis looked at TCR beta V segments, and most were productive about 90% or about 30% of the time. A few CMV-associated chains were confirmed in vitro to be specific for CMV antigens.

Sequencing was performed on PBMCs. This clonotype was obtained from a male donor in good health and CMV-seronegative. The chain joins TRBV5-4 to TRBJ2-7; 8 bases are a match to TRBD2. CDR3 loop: CASSLSGGNSYEQYF. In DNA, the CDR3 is TGTGCCAGCAGCTTGTCGGGGGGGAATTCCTACGAGCAGTACTTC.